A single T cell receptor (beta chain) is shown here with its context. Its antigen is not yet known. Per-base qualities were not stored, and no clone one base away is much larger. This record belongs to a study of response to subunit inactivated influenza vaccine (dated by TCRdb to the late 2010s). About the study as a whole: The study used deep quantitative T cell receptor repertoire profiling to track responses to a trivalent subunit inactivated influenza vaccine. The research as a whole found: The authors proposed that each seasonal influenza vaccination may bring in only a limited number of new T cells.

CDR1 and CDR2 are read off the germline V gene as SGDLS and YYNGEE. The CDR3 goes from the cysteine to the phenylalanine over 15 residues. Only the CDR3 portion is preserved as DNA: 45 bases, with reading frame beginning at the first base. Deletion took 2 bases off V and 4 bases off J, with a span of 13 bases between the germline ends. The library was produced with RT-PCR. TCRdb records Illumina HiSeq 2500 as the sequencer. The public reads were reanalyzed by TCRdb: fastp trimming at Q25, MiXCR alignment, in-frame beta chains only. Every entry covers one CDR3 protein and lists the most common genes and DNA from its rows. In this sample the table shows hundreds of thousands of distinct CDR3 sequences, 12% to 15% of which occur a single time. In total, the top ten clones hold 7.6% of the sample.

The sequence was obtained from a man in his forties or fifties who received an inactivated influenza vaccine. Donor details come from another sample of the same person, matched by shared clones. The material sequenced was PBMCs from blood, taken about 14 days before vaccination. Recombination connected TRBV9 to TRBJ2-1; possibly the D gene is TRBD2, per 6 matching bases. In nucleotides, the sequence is TGTGCCAGCAGCGTCTTGGCTAGCGAGTACAATGAGCAGTTCTTC. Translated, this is CASSVLASEYNEQFF.